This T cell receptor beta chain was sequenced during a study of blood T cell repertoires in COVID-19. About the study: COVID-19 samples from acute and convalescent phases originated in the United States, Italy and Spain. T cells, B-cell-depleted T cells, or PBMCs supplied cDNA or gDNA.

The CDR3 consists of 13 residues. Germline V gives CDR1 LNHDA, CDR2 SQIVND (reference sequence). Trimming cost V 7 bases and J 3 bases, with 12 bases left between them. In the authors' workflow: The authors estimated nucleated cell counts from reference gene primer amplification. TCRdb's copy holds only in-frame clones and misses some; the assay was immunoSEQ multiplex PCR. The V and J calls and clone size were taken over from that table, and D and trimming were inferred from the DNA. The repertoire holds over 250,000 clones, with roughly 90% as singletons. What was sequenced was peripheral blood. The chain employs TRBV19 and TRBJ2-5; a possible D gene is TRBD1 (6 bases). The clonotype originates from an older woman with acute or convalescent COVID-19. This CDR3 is CASTGQLEETQYF. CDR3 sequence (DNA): TGTGCCAGTACCGGACAGTTGGAAGAGACCCAGTACTTC.